This TCR beta chain was identified in a study of OX40 agonist ivuxolimab in advanced cancers. Across the study: In this trial design, patients received ivuxolimab intravenously at 0.01 to 10 mg/kg every 2 weeks.

Profiled with immunoSEQ multiplex PCR; TCRdb holds only in-frame clones, not every one. The sample holds more than 55,000 clones; approximately 86% are singletons and the top ten take more than 4.5%. V was shortened by 3 bases and J by 6 bases, with 9 bases between the two germline ends. The CDR3 loop spans 13 amino acids. The V gene's germline CDR1 is SGHVS and CDR2 FNYEAQ. This chain links TRBV7-6 with TRBJ2-1; D gene ambiguous. This receptor was identified in an adult with an advanced solid tumor such as melanoma, head and neck, liver or kidney cancer. The sample was CD4+ or CD8+ T cells sorted from blood, taken in a trial of the OX40 agonist ivuxolimab. CDR3 sequence: CASSFVSSNEQFF. The CDR3 DNA sequence: TGTGCCAGCAGCTTTGTGTCTAGCAATGAGCAGTTCTTC.